This T cell receptor beta chain comes out of a study of shared clonotypes between healthy human individuals. Findings and caveats of the study: A generally larger estimated richness was seen in naive subsets than in memory subsets. When compared with the clonotypes that were shared by all four sorted-subset donors, the non-shared clonotypes turned out to have lower generation probabilities. Of the naive CD4 clonotypes, roughly 5% were shared across several donors.

Here immunoSEQ multiplex PCR was the method, and the copy in TCRdb shows in-frame clones only, minus some. The repertoire holds more than 900,000 clones, around 78% seen once, with roughly 0.65% in the top ten. Nashville, Tennessee was home to all donors, who were Caucasian adults. Trimming at V came to 1 base and at J to 0 bases, leaving 2 bases not matched to a gene. The CDR3 contains 15 residues. The germline V gene encodes CDR1 SGHRS and CDR2 YFSETQ. A word on this clone: Its specificity is not known. This specimen includes other DNA sequences encoding the same CDR3.

The rearrangement links TRBV5-1 to TRBJ2-3; 7 bases line up with TRBD1. This sequence was found in a man younger than 35 in good health. Some clones in this sample may be carry-over from other donors' samples. The sequenced sample was memory CD4+ T cells from PBMCs. Subset reported: CD45RA-negative fraction. The CDR3 sequence is CASSLTGASTDTQYF. CDR3 nucleotides: TGCGCCAGCAGCTTGACAGGGGCTAGCACAGATACGCAGTATTTT.